This entry describes one TCR beta chain. These data come from a study of T cell changes during pregnancy in multiple sclerosis. Trimming took 0 bases from V and 4 from J; bases not matched to a gene: 3. CDR1 and CDR2 (germline): MNHNY, SVGAGI (reference sequence). The CDR3 runs 15 residues. Measured with immunoSEQ multiplex PCR; TCRdb has only the in-frame clones, and not every one. The sample lists about 70,000 clones; roughly 89% were seen once. The rearrangement joins TRBV6-6 to TRBJ2-5; TRBD2 matches at 9 bases. The clonotype comes from a female donor in good health, enrolled as a control in a pregnancy study. The sequencing here drew on peripheral blood, taken in the third trimester of pregnancy. The CDR3 here is CASSYSSGGPETQYF. CDR3 nucleotides: TGTGCCAGCAGTTACTCGAGCGGGGGGCCAGAGACCCAGTACTTC.